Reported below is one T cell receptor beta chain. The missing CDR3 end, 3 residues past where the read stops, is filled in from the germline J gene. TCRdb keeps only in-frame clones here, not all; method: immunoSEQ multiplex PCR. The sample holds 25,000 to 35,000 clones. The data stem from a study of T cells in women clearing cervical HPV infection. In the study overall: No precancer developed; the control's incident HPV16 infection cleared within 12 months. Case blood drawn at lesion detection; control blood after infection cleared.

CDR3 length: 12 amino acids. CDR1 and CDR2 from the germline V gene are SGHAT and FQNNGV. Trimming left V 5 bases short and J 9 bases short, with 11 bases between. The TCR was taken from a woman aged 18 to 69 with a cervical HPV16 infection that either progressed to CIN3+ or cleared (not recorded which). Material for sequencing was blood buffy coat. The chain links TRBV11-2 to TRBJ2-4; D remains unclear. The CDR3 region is CASSTSRSIQYF. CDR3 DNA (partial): TGTGCCAGCAGCACCTCAAGGTCCATT.